These 16 T cell receptor beta chains came from one sample sequenced in a study of shared clonotypes between healthy human individuals. Assay: immunoSEQ multiplex PCR; the TCRdb copy retains only in-frame clones and omits some. This sample has some 500,000 clones, with roughly four fifths found just once. Input material: PBMCs. The receptors here all came from a woman aged 35 to 49 in good health. Some clones in this sample may be carry-over from other donors' samples.

The DNA for the CDR3 is TGTGCCAGCTCACCACCGTCCCCACCGAACCTCCACTTT. It translates to CASSPPSPPNLHF. The J gene is TRBJ1-6, the V gene TRBV18; D call uncertain. V was clipped by 0 bases and J by 15 bases, with 12 bases between them. The CDR3 contains 13 residues. Germline CDR1 reads KGHSH; CDR2 reads LQKENI. The full variable domain, its missing parts supplied by reference TRBV18 and TRBJ1-6, is NAGVMQNPRHLVRRRGQEARLRCSPMKGHSHVYWYRQLPEEGLKFMVYLQKENIIDESGMPKERFSAEFPKEGPSILRIQQVVRGDSAAYFCASSPPSPPNLHFGNGTRLTVT.

The chain joins TRBV19 to TRBJ1-2, with 8 bases aligning to TRBD1. The germline V gene has CDR1 LNHDA and CDR2 SQIVND (reference sequence). The CDR3 is 14 residues long. The J segment lost 2 bases and the V segment lost 5 bases, leaving 4 bases of the junction unmatched. In DNA form, the CDR3 reads TGTGCCAGTAGTCCCCGACAGGGGAACTATGGCTACACCTTC. It translates to CASSPRQGNYGYTF.

This clone has ten or more counts. The CDR3 coding sequence is TGTGCCAGCAGCTTGGTGGTAATAGGGGAGACCCAGTACTTC. This sequence encodes CASSLVVIGETQYF. V gene TRBV5-8 combines with J gene TRBJ2-5; no reliable D call. Trimming stripped 0 bases from V and 5 bases from J, with 11 bases between. This CDR3 has 14 residues. The V gene's germline CDR1 is SGHTS and CDR2 YDEGEE.

The chain couples TRBV4-1 to TRBJ1-4; the D is unclear. CDR1 MGHRA and CDR2 YSYEKL come from the germline V gene. The CDR3 extends over 14 amino acids. The ends were cut back, 4 bases at V and 2 bases at J, with 8 bases in the middle. This CDR3 reads CASSLVGTNEKLFF. DNA of the CDR3: TGCGCCAGCAGCCTAGTGGGTACTAATGAAAAACTGTTTTTT.

The chain carries TRBV4-1 and TRBJ2-2; 7 bases fit TRBD2. In germline, CDR1 is MGHRA, CDR2 YSYEKL. V shed 6 bases and J 6 bases; nucleotides not matched to a gene: 10. This CDR3 contains 15 residues. The CDR3 region is CASSRTSGKAGELFF. The CDR3 DNA reads as TGCGCCAGCAGTAGGACGAGCGGGAAGGCCGGGGAGCTGTTTTTT.

The chain is built from TRBV18 and TRBJ2-3; TRBD2 matches 8 bases. CDR1 is KGHSH, CDR2 LQKENI, per germline. The trim removed 3 bases at V and 5 bases at J, leaving 7 bases unmatched. This CDR3 has 15 residues. The CDR3 DNA reads as TGTGCCAGCTCACCTCCAGCGGGAGTTGTAGATACGCAGTATTTT. Amino acid sequence: CASSPPAGVVDTQYF.

The CDR3 DNA follows: TGTGCCAGCAGCTCAGCGGGAGGAACAGATACGCAGTATTTT. Its protein product is CASSSAGGTDTQYF. This sequence joins TRBV6-4 and TRBJ2-3, with 9 bases aligning to TRBD2. CDR1 MRHNA and CDR2 SNTAGT come from the germline V gene. The length of the CDR3 is 14 residues. V gave up 6 bases and J gave up 3 bases; unmatched junction bases: 4.

The chain couples TRBV18 to TRBJ1-2, with TRBD1 identical over 8 bases. CDR1 is KGHSH, CDR2 LQKENI, per germline. The CDR3 loop spans 14 amino acids. The ends lost 3 bases at V and 2 bases at J; junction bases unmatched: 2. DNA for the CDR3: TGTGCCAGCTCACCGGGACAGGCGAACTATGGCTACACCTTC. Its translation: CASSPGQANYGYTF. The variable domain in full, with the rest retrieved from reference TRBV18 and TRBJ1-2, is NAGVMQNPRHLVRRRGQEARLRCSPMKGHSHVYWYRQLPEEGLKFMVYLQKENIIDESGMPKERFSAEFPKEGPSILRIQQVVRGDSAAYFCASSPGQANYGYTFGSGTRLTVV.

With regard to this clone: It differs at one base from a far larger clone, so likely a read error. The same CDR3 can be traced to other DNA sequences in this sample. The V call is TRBV28, the J call TRBJ1-5; maybe TRBD1 (5 bases). CDR1 and CDR2 from the germline V gene are MDHEN and SYDVKM. The CDR3 is 15 residues long. CDR3 bases: TGCGCCAGCAGTATCCAGGACACTAGCAATCAGCCCCAGCATTTT. Its protein is CASSIQDTSNQPQHF.

This chain uses TRBV4-2 with TRBJ2-1, with 9 bases aligning to TRBD2. Germline V gene lookup returns CDR1 LGHNA and CDR2 YNFKEQ. V trimming: 0 bases; J trimming: 7 bases; junction bases outside the gene matches: 13. CDR3 length: 18 residues. CDR3 nucleotides: TGTGCCAGCAGCCAAGATTTTGGCGGGAGGGCCGCAGGGAATGAGCAGTTCTTC. The encoded protein is CASSQDFGGRAAGNEQFF.

The J gene is TRBJ1-2, the V gene TRBV28; perhaps TRBD1 as D (5 bases). V lost 10 bases and J 3 bases, leaving 12 bases between the germline ends. Germline V CDR1 and CDR2: MDHEN, SYDVKM. CDR3 length: 12 amino acids. This CDR3 is CAIPGGDYGYTF. For the CDR3, the DNA is TGTGCCATCCCGGGGGGGGACTATGGCTACACCTTC.

This clone was seen just once. The rearrangement links TRBV25-1 to TRBJ1-3; D is unclear. The germline V gene encodes CDR1 MGHDK and CDR2 SYGVNS. The CDR3 extends over 13 amino acids. V gave up 4 bases and J gave up 12 bases, with 16 bases separating them. As DNA, the CDR3 is TGTGCCAGCAGTGCCTCGGGAGTTCGGGTCATATATTTT. Translating it yields CASSASGVRVIYF.

The chain couples TRBV5-4 to TRBJ2-1, with 10 bases fitting TRBD2. The germline gives CDR1 SGHNT, CDR2 YYREEE (reference sequence). V lost 1 base to trimming and J lost 8 bases; unmatched junction nucleotides: 9. CDR3 length: 16 residues. CDR3 DNA: TGTGCCAGCAGCTTGAAAGGGGGACTAGCGAGCGATGAGCAGTTCTTC. Protein: CASSLKGGLASDEQFF.

This chain joins TRBV7-2 and TRBJ2-2; the match to TRBD2 covers 11 bases. With 5 bases clipped from V and 5 bases from J, the junction kept 4 bases outside the gene matches. This CDR3 contains 15 residues. CDR1 and CDR2 (germline): SGHTA, FQGNSA. The CDR3 loop reads CASSPPSGRTGELFF. DNA for the CDR3: TGTGCCAGCAGCCCCCCTAGCGGGAGGACCGGGGAGCTGTTTTTT. The full variable domain, in which reference TRBV7-2 and TRBJ2-2 provide the parts outside the CDR3, is GAGVSQSPSNKVTEKGKDVELRCDPISGHTALYWYRQSLGQGLEFLIYFQGNSAPDKSGLPSDRFSAERTGGSVSTLTIQRTQQEDSAVYLCASSPPSGRTGELFFGEGSRLTVL.

V usage is TRBV7-2 and J usage is TRBJ2-2, with D perhaps matching TRBD1 (6 bases). The V end lost 7 bases, the J end lost 5 bases, and 11 bases lay between the germline ends. The CDR3 has 13 residues. CDR1 SGHTA and CDR2 FQGNSA come from the germline V gene. DNA of the CDR3: TGTGCCAGCATGGGGGCGCGGACCGGGGAGCTGTTTTTT. Translating gives CASMGARTGELFF.

This clone was recorded many times. CDR3 DNA: TGTGCCAGTTCAGAGACAGGGGAGACCGGGGAGCTGTTTTTT. Amino acids: CASSETGETGELFF. This sequence joins TRBV6-4 and TRBJ2-2; 8 nucleotides match TRBD1. V trimming: 9 bases; J trimming: 5 bases; junction bases outside the gene matches: 8. Germline V gene sequence: CDR1 MRHNA, CDR2 SNTAGT. The CDR3 extends over 14 amino acids.